A single T cell receptor (beta chain) is shown here with its context. The data were obtained in a study of blood T cell repertoires in COVID-19. Study-level background: Acute and convalescent COVID-19 samples came from the United States, Italy and Spain. PBMCs, B-cell-depleted T cells, or T cells provided the cDNA or gDNA that made up the material.

Germline V lookup: CDR1 MGHRA, CDR2 YSYEKL. The CDR3 runs 15 residues. V lost 2 bases, J lost 4 bases, and 6 bases stayed unmatched. Per the original data handling: Amplification of reference gene primers provided the estimated nucleated cell counts. TCRdb's copy holds only in-frame clones and misses some; the assay was immunoSEQ multiplex PCR. The V and J calls and clone size were taken over from that table, and D and trimming were inferred from the DNA. Of over 200,000 clones listed, approximately 89% are singletons. This sequence originates from a woman aged 40 to 50 with acute or convalescent COVID-19. The specimen sequenced was peripheral blood. The chain links TRBV4-1 to TRBJ2-7; 9 bases are a match to TRBD2. This CDR3 reads CASSQLAGFRYEQYV. The CDR3 DNA follows: TGCGCCAGCAGCCAACTAGCGGGGTTCCGGTACGAGCAGTACGTC.